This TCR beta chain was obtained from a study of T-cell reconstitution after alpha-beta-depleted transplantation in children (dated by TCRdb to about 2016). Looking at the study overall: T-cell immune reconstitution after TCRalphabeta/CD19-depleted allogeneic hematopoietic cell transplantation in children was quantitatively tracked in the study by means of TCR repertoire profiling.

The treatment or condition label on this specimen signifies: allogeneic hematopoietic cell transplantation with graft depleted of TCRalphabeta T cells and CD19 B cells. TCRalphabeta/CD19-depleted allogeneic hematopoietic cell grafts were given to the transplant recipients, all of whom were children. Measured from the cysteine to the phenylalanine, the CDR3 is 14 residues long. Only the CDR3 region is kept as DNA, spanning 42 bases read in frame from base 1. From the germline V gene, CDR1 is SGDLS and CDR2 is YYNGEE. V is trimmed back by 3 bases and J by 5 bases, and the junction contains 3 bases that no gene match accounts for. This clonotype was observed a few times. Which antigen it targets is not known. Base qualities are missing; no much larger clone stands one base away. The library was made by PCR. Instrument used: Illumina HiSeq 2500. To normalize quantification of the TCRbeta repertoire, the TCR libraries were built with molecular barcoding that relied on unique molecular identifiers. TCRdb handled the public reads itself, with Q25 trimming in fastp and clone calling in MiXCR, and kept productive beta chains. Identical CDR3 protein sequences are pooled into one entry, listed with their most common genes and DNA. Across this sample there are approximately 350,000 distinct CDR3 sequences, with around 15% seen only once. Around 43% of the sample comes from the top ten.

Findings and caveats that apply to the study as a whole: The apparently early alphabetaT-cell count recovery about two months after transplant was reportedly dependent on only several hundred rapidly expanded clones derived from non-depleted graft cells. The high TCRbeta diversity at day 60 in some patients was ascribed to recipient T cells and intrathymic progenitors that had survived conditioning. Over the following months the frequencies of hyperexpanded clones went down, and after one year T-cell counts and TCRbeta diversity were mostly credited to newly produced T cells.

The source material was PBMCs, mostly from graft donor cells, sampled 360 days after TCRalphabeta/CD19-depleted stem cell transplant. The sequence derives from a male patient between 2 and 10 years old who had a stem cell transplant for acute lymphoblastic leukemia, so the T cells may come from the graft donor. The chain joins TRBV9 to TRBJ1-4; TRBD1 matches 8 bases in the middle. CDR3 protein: CASSATGENEKLFF. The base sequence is TGTGCCAGCAGCGCGACAGGGGAAAATGAAAAACTGTTTTTT.